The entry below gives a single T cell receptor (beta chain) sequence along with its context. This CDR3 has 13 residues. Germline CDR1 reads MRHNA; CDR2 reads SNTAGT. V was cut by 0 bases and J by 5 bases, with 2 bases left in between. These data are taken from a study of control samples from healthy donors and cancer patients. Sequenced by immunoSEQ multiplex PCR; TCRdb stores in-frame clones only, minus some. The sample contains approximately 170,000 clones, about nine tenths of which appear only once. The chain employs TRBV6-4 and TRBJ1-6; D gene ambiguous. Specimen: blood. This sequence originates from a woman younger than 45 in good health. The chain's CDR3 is CASSDSDNSPLHF. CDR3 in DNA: TGTGCCAGCAGTGACTCGGATAATTCACCCCTCCACTTT.